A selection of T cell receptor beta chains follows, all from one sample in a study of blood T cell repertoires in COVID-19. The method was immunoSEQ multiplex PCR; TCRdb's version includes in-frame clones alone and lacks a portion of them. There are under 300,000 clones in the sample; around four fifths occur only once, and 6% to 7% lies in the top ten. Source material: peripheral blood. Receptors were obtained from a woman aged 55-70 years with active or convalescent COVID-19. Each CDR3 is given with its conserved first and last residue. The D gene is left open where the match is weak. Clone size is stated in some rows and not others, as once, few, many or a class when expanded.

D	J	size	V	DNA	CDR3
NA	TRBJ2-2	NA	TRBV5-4	TGTGCCAGCAGCTTGGATCTGGCTAGCTGGTCGGCCGGGGAGCTGTTTTTT	CASSLDLASWSAGELFF
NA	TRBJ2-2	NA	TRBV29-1	TGCAGCGTTGGAGGGGGGACTAAGGGCGGGGAGCTGTTTTTT	CSVGGGTKGGELFF
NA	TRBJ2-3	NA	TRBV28	TGTGCCAGCAGTTCCCCCGCCGGGTCTGGGACAGATACGCAGTATTTT	CASSSPAGSGTDTQYF
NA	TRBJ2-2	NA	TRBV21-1	TGTGCCAGCAGCTTGGGGAGGACTCACCCGGCGAACACCGGGGAGCTGTTTTTT	CASSLGRTHPANTGELFF
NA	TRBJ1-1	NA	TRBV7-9	TGTGCCAGCAGCCCTACAGGCACTGAAGCTTTCTTT	CASSPTGTEAFF
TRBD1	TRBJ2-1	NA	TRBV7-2	TGTGCCAGCAGCTTAGTTGGGGGACAGAACAATGAGCAGTTCTTC	CASSLVGGQNNEQFF
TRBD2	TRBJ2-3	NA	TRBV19	TGTGCCAGTAGTCCGGGGGGGCCTCGTCGCACAGATACGCAGTATTTT	CASSPGGPRRTDTQYF
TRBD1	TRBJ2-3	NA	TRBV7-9	TGTGCCAGCAGTTGGACAGGGGGCTCAGATACGCAGTATTTT	CASSWTGGSDTQYF
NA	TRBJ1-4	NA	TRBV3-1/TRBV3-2	TGTGCCAGCAGCCAAGCAGGGAATAATGAAAAACTGTTTTTT	CASSQAGNNEKLFF
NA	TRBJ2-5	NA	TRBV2	TGTGCCAGCATAAGCAGGGGCGGAACGGAGACCCAGTACTTC	CASISRGGTETQYF
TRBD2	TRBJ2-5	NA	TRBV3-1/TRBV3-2	TGTGCCAGCAGTACTAGCGGGAGGGTGGGAGAGACCCAGTACTTC	CASSTSGRVGETQYF
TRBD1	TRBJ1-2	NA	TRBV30	TGTGCCTGGAGATCCACCCGGGGGACAGGGATTAACTATGGCTACACCTTC	CAWRSTRGTGINYGYTF
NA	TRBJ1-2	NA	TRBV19	TGTGCCAGTAGTATGGGCAGGAACCCCTATGGCTACACCTTC	CASSMGRNPYGYTF
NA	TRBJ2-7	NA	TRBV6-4	TGTGCCAGCAGCCCTAACGGAGGCCCCTACGAGCAGTACTTC	CASSPNGGPYEQYF
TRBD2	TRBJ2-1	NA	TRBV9	TGTGCCAGCAGCTATTCACTAGCGGGAGTTCGGAATGAGCAGTTCTTC	CASSYSLAGVRNEQFF
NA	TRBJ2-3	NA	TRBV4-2	TGTGCCAGCAGCCACGGGATAAGCTCGGATACGCAGTATTTT	CASSHGISSDTQYF
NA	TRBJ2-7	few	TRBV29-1	TGCAGCGTGCGGACAGATTTTGGCTACGAGCAGTACTTC	CSVRTDFGYEQYF
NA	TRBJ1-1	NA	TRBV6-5	TGTGCCAGCTGTAATATGAACACTGAAGCTTTCTTT	CASCNMNTEAFF
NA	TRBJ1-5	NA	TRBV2	TGTGCCAGCAGGGGGACAATATATAGCAATCAGCCCCAGCATTTT	CASRGTIYSNQPQHF
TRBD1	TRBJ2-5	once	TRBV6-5	TGTGCCAGCAGGGGCGGACAGGGCGGGCAGGAGACCCAGTACTTC	CASRGGQGGQETQYF
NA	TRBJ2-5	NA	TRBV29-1	TGCAGCGTGGGGGGAAGAGGGATAGGCGAGACCCAGTACTTC	CSVGGRGIGETQYF
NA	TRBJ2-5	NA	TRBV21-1	TGTGCCAGCAGCAAATCCCGTCGACAGGGTGATTACCAAGAGACCCAGTACTTC	CASSKSRRQGDYQETQYF
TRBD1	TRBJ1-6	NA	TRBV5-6	TGTGCCAGCAGCTTGCGACAGGGGTATTCACCCCTCCACTTT	CASSLRQGYSPLHF
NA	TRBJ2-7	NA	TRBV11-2	TGTGCCAGCAGCTTAGACCGGGTAGCCTACGAGCAGTACTTC	CASSLDRVAYEQYF
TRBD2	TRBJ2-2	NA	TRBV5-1	TGCGCCAGCAGCGCGGGACTAGCGGGAAACACCGGGGAGCTGTTTTTT	CASSAGLAGNTGELFF
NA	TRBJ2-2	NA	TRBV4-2	TGTGCCAGCAGCCAATCCCTAGTTAACGCGAACACCGGGGAGCTGTTTTTT	CASSQSLVNANTGELFF
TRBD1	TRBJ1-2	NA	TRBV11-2	TGTGCCAGCAGCCTACTACAGGGGAACTATGGCTACACCTTC	CASSLLQGNYGYTF